These 24 T cell receptor beta chains were sequenced from one sample in a study of metastatic and nonmetastatic thyroid tumors. Patients were all untreated before their thyroid surgery. TCRdb ran MiXCR on the PCR reads. The sample lists tens of thousands of clones; 15% to 20% were seen once. The specimen sequenced was blood. All receptors derive from a female donor with papillary thyroid cancer or a benign thyroid nodule (not recorded which). Some clones in this sample may be carry-over from other donors' samples.

This clone has a count of ten or more. This rearrangement joins TRBV9 to TRBJ2-7, with 9 bases matching TRBD1. Germline CDR1 is SGDLS and CDR2 is YYNGEE. V gave up 0 bases and J gave up 6 bases; unmatched junction bases: 7. This CDR3 has 15 amino acids. The CDR3 spells CASSVAGTGGSEQYF. The CDR3 DNA reads TGTGCCAGCAGCGTAGCGGGAACAGGGGGCAGCGAGCAGTACTTC.

The chain has TRBV5-4 and TRBJ1-2; D perhaps matches TRBD1 (5 bases). This CDR3 has 14 residues. The germline CDR1 and CDR2 sequences are SGHNT and YYREEE (reference sequence). The V end was cut by 3 bases, the J end by 10 bases, with 19 bases between. CDR3 protein: CASSWSGGAAVYTF. In DNA form, the CDR3 reads TGTGCCAGCAGCTGGTCAGGAGGGGCGGCAGTCTACACCTTC.

This clone is termed medium-sized. V gene TRBV6-1 combines with J gene TRBJ1-4, with unresolved D. CDR3 length: 13 amino acids. With 1 base removed from V and 8 bases from J, the gap between germline ends came to 8 bases. The germline CDR1 and CDR2 sequences are MNHNS and SASEGT. The DNA for the CDR3 is TGTGCCAGCAGTGAAGTAGTACAGGAAAAACTGTTTTTT. Residues: CASSEVVQEKLFF.

This clone was observed at least ten times. The chain recombines TRBV27 with TRBJ1-1; D is possibly TRBD1 (5 bases). This CDR3 region has 13 residues. Germline values: CDR1 MNHEY, CDR2 SMNVEV (reference sequence). Trimming removed 8 bases from V and 1 base from J, with 11 bases in between. CDR3: CASGKTGNTEAFF. The DNA of the CDR3 is TGTGCCAGCGGGAAAACAGGGAACACTGAAGCTTTCTTT.

The sample holds many counts of this clone. A read error may explain this, as a much larger clone is one base away. This sequence joins TRBV6-4 and TRBJ2-2, with D possibly being TRBD1 (6 bases). Germline V gene lookup returns CDR1 MRHNA and CDR2 SNTAGT. The CDR3 is made up of 15 amino acids. The CDR3 reads CASSQQGRDTGKLFF. CDR3 coding DNA: TGTGCCAGCAGTCAACAGGGTAGGGACACCGGGAAGCTGTTTTTT.

A few counts support this clone. Other DNA sequences in the same sample also yield this CDR3. The rearrangement joins TRBV27 to TRBJ1-5; D ambiguous. With 5 bases removed from V and 5 bases from J, the gap between germline ends came to 22 bases. Germline CDR1 MNHEY, CDR2 SMNVEV (reference sequence). The CDR3 is 17 amino acids. The CDR3 loop is CASSPSPARGSYQPQHF. Here the CDR3 DNA reads TGTGCCAGCAGTCCGTCACCCGCGCGTGGTAGTTATCAGCCCCAGCATTTT.

This clone was observed many times. The CDR3 DNA is TGCGCCAGCAGCACCGGACAGGGTCACCAGCCCCAGCATTTT. Translated: CASSTGQGHQPQHF. This chain uses TRBV5-1 with TRBJ1-5, with TRBD1 identical over 8 bases. This CDR3 has 14 residues. The V gene end was trimmed by 4 bases and the J gene end by 7 bases; junction bases not matched to a gene: 7. Germline-derived CDR1 and CDR2 are SGHRS and YFSETQ.

This clone has a count of ten or more. The CDR3, as DNA: TGCAGTGCTAGTCCGGACAGGGGAGGGACTGAAGCTTTCTTT. Translated, it gives CSASPDRGGTEAFF. The V and J genes are TRBV20-1 and TRBJ1-1; TRBD1 aligns across 9 bases. CDR3 length: 14 residues. The germline gives CDR1 DFQATT, CDR2 SNEGSKA (reference sequence). The V and J ends lost 3 bases and 5 bases, in that order; junction bases with no gene match: 7.

This clone came up many times. Distinct nucleotide sequences in the sample also encode this CDR3. This chain uses TRBV12-3 or TRBV12-4 with TRBJ2-5; TRBD2 matches 7 bases. The length of the CDR3 is 13 residues. J was trimmed by 8 bases and V by 0 bases; bases with no gene match: 3. The CDR3 bases are TGTGCCAGCAGTTTAGCGGGGGGGGAAACCCAGTACTTC. Translating gives CASSLAGGETQYF.

This clone has at least ten counts. The rearrangement links TRBV25-1 to TRBJ2-1; 9 bases map to TRBD2. CDR1 and CDR2 from the germline V gene are MGHDK and SYGVNS. The CDR3 has 15 residues. After removal of 2 bases from V and 8 bases from J, the junction contained 7 bases not matched to a gene. Here the CDR3 reads CASSELAGYQDEQFF. The CDR3 DNA sequence: TGTGCCAGCAGTGAACTAGCGGGGTATCAGGATGAGCAGTTCTTC.

At least ten counts were recorded for this clone. V usage is TRBV3-1 and J usage is TRBJ1-2; possible D gene TRBD1, 6 bases. From germline, CDR1 is LGHDT and CDR2 YNNKEL (reference sequence). The CDR3 totals 13 residues. V lost 1 base and J lost 7, with 10 bases in between. CDR3 DNA sequence: TGTGCCAGCAGCCAAGGACAGGCGGGTGGCTACACCTTC. Its protein is CASSQGQAGGYTF.

This clone was counted ten times or more. This chain uses TRBV20-1 with TRBJ2-1; TRBD2 matches 11 bases. Germline V gene sequence: CDR1 DFQATT, CDR2 SNEGSKA (reference sequence). The CDR3 is 16 amino acids. V shed 5 bases, J shed 2 bases, and the junction held 8 bases outside the gene matches. The CDR3 sequence is CSADTSGSRPYNEQFF. The CDR3 bases are TGCAGTGCTGATACTAGCGGGAGCAGGCCCTACAATGAGCAGTTCTTC.

The sample holds many counts of this clone. This rearrangement joins TRBV27 to TRBJ1-1; no clear D. This CDR3 is built from 13 residues. With 5 bases removed from V and 1 base from J, the gap between germline ends came to 8 bases. Germline V lookup: CDR1 MNHEY, CDR2 SMNVEV (reference sequence). The CDR3 protein is CASSARRNTEAFF. The CDR3 DNA reads TGTGCCAGCAGTGCCCGACGGAACACTGAAGCTTTCTTT.

This clone was observed a handful of times. The rearrangement links TRBV6-2 or TRBV6-3 to TRBJ2-1; D is perhaps TRBD2 (6 bases). Between the trimmed V and J ends, which lost 1 base and 8 bases, there was a span of 12 bases. Germline V gives CDR1 MNHEY, CDR2 SVGEGT. CDR3 length equals 14 residues. For the CDR3, the DNA is TGTGCCAGCAGTTACTTCTACTGGGGGGATGAGCAGTTCTTC. Its translation: CASSYFYWGDEQFF.

This clone was observed a few times. The junction differs from germline at one of its ends, possibly a read error. The V and J genes are TRBV24-1 and TRBJ1-2; D unclear. CDR1 is KGHDR and CDR2 is SFDVKD in the germline V gene. The CDR3 runs to 13 residues. CDR3 DNA sequence: TGTGCTACCAGTGAAGATACGGATTATGGCTACACCTTC. It encodes CATSEDTDYGYTF.

Ten or more counts support this clone. V is TRBV11-2 and J is TRBJ1-1; D not certain. V shed 5 bases and J shed 3 bases, with 10 bases lying between them. This CDR3 has 13 amino acids. Germline V gene sequence: CDR1 SGHAT, CDR2 FQNNGV. CDR3 loop: CASSLQTYTEAFF. In DNA, the CDR3 is TGTGCCAGCAGCCTCCAAACTTACACTGAAGCTTTCTTT.

This clone has ten or more counts. The chain employs TRBV30 and TRBJ2-6; weak D call: TRBD1 (5 bases). This CDR3 has 16 amino acids. Trimming shortened V by 1 base and J by 1 base, and 11 bases separated the two germline ends. The germline CDR1 and CDR2 sequences are GTSNPN and SVGIG (reference sequence). The CDR3 region has the DNA TGTGCCTGGAGTGAGCAGGGTGTATCTGGGGCCAACGTCCTGACTTTC. Its protein is CAWSEQGVSGANVLTF.

Sample share makes this clone medium-sized. This chain links TRBV20-1 with TRBJ1-6; no clear D. The germline V and J ends were trimmed by 1 base and 5 bases, with 9 bases remaining between them. The germline gives CDR1 DFQATT, CDR2 SNEGSKA (reference sequence). The CDR3 extends over 14 amino acids. The CDR3 coding sequence is TGCAGTGCTAGAGGCGGAGCTGATAATTCACCCCTCCACTTT. Protein: CSARGGADNSPLHF.

This clone appeared many times. CDR3 nucleotide sequence: TGTGCCAGCAGCGCGACCGGGACACTTCTTTTCTCTGGAAACACCATATATTTT. Translating it yields CASSATGTLLFSGNTIYF. This chain uses TRBV7-2 with TRBJ1-3; possible D gene TRBD1, 6 bases. Germline V lookup: CDR1 SGHTA, CDR2 FQGNSA. V lost 5 bases to trimming and J lost 0 bases, with 20 bases between them. The CDR3 runs to 18 residues.

This clone has at least ten counts. The DNA of the CDR3 is TGTGCCAGCGGATCTCCGGGACAGGGGTTTGGGTACGAGCAGTACTTC. It codes for CASGSPGQGFGYEQYF. V and J are TRBV28 and TRBJ2-7; 10 positions agree with TRBD1. The V gene end was trimmed by 8 bases and the J gene end by 4 bases; junction bases not matched to a gene: 14. CDR3 length: 16 residues. Germline CDR1 MDHEN, CDR2 SYDVKM.

This clone came up a few times. The CDR3 sequence: CASSTVVNNQPQHF. The CDR3 DNA is TGTGCCAGCAGTACGGTGGTAAACAATCAGCCCCAGCATTTT. The chain couples TRBV6-1 to TRBJ1-5; D unresolved. The CDR3 spans 14 residues. From germline, CDR1 is MNHNS and CDR2 SASEGT. V shed 5 bases and J shed 3 bases, with 11 bases lying between them.

In this sample, this clone is medium-sized. The rearrangement links TRBV6-4 to TRBJ2-1, with D maybe TRBD2 (6 bases). From germline, CDR1 is MRHNA and CDR2 SNTAGT. The CDR3 extends over 16 amino acids. V was clipped by 5 bases and J by 6 bases, with 20 bases between them. For the CDR3, the DNA is TGTGCCAGCAGTCCTTCGGCTAGCGACGGCTCCAATGAGCAGTTCTTC. This gives the protein CASSPSASDGSNEQFF.

This clone was seen ten or more times. The chain recombines TRBV11-2 with TRBJ2-7; weak D call: TRBD2 (6 bases). The length of the CDR3 is 13 residues. The V end was cut by 1 base, the J end by 2 bases, with 6 bases between. From germline, CDR1 is SGHAT and CDR2 FQNNGV. CDR3 in amino acids: CASSLGLAYEQYF. In nucleotides, the CDR3 is TGTGCCAGCAGCTTAGGACTAGCCTACGAGCAGTACTTC. Variable domain in full (rest from reference TRBV11-2 and TRBJ2-7): EAGVAQSPRYKIIEKRQSVAFWCNPISGHATLYWYQQILGQGPKLLIQFQNNGVVDDSQLPKDRFSAERLKGVDSTLKIQPAKLEDSAVYLCASSLGLAYEQYFGPGTRLTVT.

This clone has at least ten counts. The J gene is TRBJ2-1, the V gene TRBV30; 7 bases match TRBD2. V dropped 5 bases and J dropped 9; count of bases not matched to a gene: 7. Germline V lookup: CDR1 GTSNPN, CDR2 SVGIG (reference sequence). The CDR3 covers 12 residues. The CDR3 reads CAWGRASIEQFF. The DNA for the CDR3 is TGTGCCTGGGGGAGGGCTAGCATTGAGCAGTTCTTC. Full variable domain (missing parts from reference TRBV30 and TRBJ2-1): SQTIHQWPATLVQPVGSPLSLECTVEGTSNPNLYWYRQAAGRGLQLLFYSVGIGQISSEVPQNLSASRPQDRQFILSSKKLLLSDSGFYLCAWGRASIEQFFGPGTRLTVL.